The clone carrying this T cell receptor beta chain was seen a single time. In germline, CDR1 is MNHEY, CDR2 SVGEGT. The CDR3 has 13 residues. V lost 5 bases and J lost 3, with 10 bases in between. These data come from a study of blood T cell repertoires in COVID-19. About the research overall: COVID-19 samples from acute and convalescent phases originated in the United States, Italy and Spain. The cDNA or gDNA used as material had been derived from T cells, B-cell-depleted T cells, or PBMCs.

Source study methods: Nucleated cell number was recorded as an estimate derived from reference gene primer amplification. This table comes from immunoSEQ multiplex PCR, and its TCRdb copy is limited to in-frame clones, with some not included. The V and J calls and clone size were taken over from that table, and D and trimming were inferred from the DNA. The sample includes 110,000 to 150,000 clones, around 91% of them seen just once. The sequenced sample consisted of peripheral blood. This TCR derives from a woman aged 60 to 75 with active COVID-19. This chain joins TRBV6-2 or TRBV6-3 and TRBJ1-1; D is possibly TRBD1 (5 bases). In DNA form, the CDR3 reads TGTGCCAGCAGTGCCCAGGGTTACACTGAAGCTTTCTTT. It is translated as CASSAQGYTEAFF.